Following are 28 T cell receptor beta chains from one sample sequenced in a study of CD8 T cells in Susac syndrome. Random hexamers primed reverse transcription of about 0.45 to 1 ug RNA. One entry per CDR3 protein, called by TCRdb with MiXCR from the immunoSEQ multiplex PCR reads. The table includes about 190,000 distinct CDR3 sequences, just under 95% detected once. Sequencing was carried out using CD8+ T cells from PBMCs. The receptors shown here come from a human donor with Susac syndrome.

The chain carries TRBV29-1 and TRBJ2-1; TRBD1 matches at 7 bases. Germline CDR1 SQVTM, CDR2 ANQGSEA. J lost 4 bases, V lost 7 bases, and 7 bases had no gene match. The CDR3 spans 13 residues. The CDR3 region has the DNA TGCAGCGACCGGGACAGCAATTACAATGAGCAGTTCTTC. Translated, it gives CSDRDSNYNEQFF.

The chain recombines TRBV9 with TRBJ1-6; D perhaps matches TRBD1 (6 bases). The CDR3 sequence is 15 residues long. The germline V gene encodes CDR1 SGDLS and CDR2 YYNGEE. With 3 bases removed from V and 0 bases from J, the gap between germline ends came to 7 bases. In DNA, the CDR3 is TGTGCCAGCAGCGAACAGGGCTCCTATAATTCACCCCTCCACTTT. It translates to CASSEQGSYNSPLHF.

V gene TRBV7-9 combines with J gene TRBJ2-1, with TRBD2 identical over 9 bases. The germline V gene has CDR1 SEHNR and CDR2 FQNEAQ (reference sequence). This CDR3 has 16 residues. V shed 5 bases, J shed 2 bases, and the junction held 7 bases outside the gene matches. The CDR3 DNA is TGTGCCAGCAGCGCCAGCGGGGGGCCCCCCTACAATGAGCAGTTCTTC. Translation: CASSASGGPPYNEQFF.

The chain has TRBV28 and TRBJ2-1, with D possibly matching TRBD1 (6 bases). This CDR3 region has 13 residues. V was shortened by 8 bases and J by 2 bases, with 10 bases between the two germline ends. Germline CDR1 and CDR2: MDHEN and SYDVKM. CDR3 sequence: CASRQVTYNEQFF. CDR3 DNA sequence: TGTGCCAGCCGACAGGTAACCTACAATGAGCAGTTCTTC.

The rearrangement joins TRBV7-9 to TRBJ2-5, with no clear D. The length of the CDR3 is 14 residues. Germline CDR1 SEHNR, CDR2 FQNEAQ (reference sequence). The V end was cut by 2 bases, the J end by 3 bases, with 10 bases between. This CDR3 is CASSLQSVEETQYF. For the CDR3, the DNA is TGTGCCAGCAGCTTACAGTCAGTAGAAGAGACCCAGTACTTC.

This chain joins TRBV29-1 and TRBJ2-3; 10 nucleotides match TRBD2. The CDR3 consists of 14 residues. V was pared by 3 bases and J by 5 bases, with 5 bases of the junction left unmatched. Germline CDR1 is SQVTM and CDR2 is ANQGSEA. The CDR3: CSVEGASGGDTQYF. The CDR3 coding sequence is TGCAGCGTTGAGGGGGCTAGCGGGGGAGATACGCAGTATTTT.

The J gene is TRBJ2-7, the V gene TRBV28; D gene ambiguous. From germline, CDR1 is MDHEN and CDR2 SYDVKM. V was cut by 2 bases and J by 0 bases, with 8 bases left in between. The CDR3 contains 14 residues. The CDR3 here is CASSLRLSSYEQYF. The CDR3 DNA sequence: TGTGCCAGCAGTTTAAGGCTAAGCTCCTACGAGCAGTACTTC. Together with reference TRBV28 and TRBJ2-7, the CDR3 gives the full variable domain: DVKVTQSSRYLVKRTGEKVFLECVQDMDHENMFWYRQDPGLGLRLIYFSYDVKMKEKGDIPEGYSVSREKKERFSLILESASTNQTSMYLCASSLRLSSYEQYFGPGTRLTVT.

The CDR3 protein is CASSPPGESPSGYTF. The CDR3 region has the DNA TGTGCCAGCTCACCACCGGGGGAGTCTCCGTCGGGCTACACCTTC. The gene calls are TRBV18 and TRBJ1-2, with D tentatively TRBD1 (5 bases). In germline, CDR1 is KGHSH, CDR2 LQKENI. Trimming left V 0 bases short and J 8 bases short, with 16 bases between. The length of the CDR3 is 15 residues.

The rearrangement uses TRBV29-1 and TRBJ2-1; 11 bases align to TRBD2. Germline CDR1 reads SQVTM; CDR2 reads ANQGSEA. This CDR3 is built from 14 residues. J lost 7 bases, V lost 3 bases, and 5 bases had no gene match. The CDR3 sequence is CSVETSGKGNEQFF. The CDR3 DNA is TGCAGCGTTGAGACTAGCGGGAAAGGGAATGAGCAGTTCTTC.

The chain joins TRBV6-5 to TRBJ2-6; D is ambiguous. The CDR3 runs 13 residues. V lost 9 bases and J lost 4, with 10 bases in between. Germline V gives CDR1 MNHEY, CDR2 SVGAGI. The CDR3 nucleotides are TGTGCCAGTCGAGATGGGGGGGCCAACGTCCTGACTTTC. Translating it yields CASRDGGANVLTF.

V and J are TRBV20-1 and TRBJ2-7; TRBD2 aligns across 11 bases. J gave up 4 bases and V 1 base, and 6 bases lay outside the gene matches. CDR1 is DFQATT, CDR2 SNEGSKA, per germline (reference sequence). The CDR3 sequence is 15 residues long. The CDR3 DNA follows: TGCAGTGCTAGAGTACTAGCGGGGGCCAGTTACGAGCAGTACTTC. Its translation: CSARVLAGASYEQYF.

This chain links TRBV11-2 with TRBJ2-7; TRBD1 aligns across 9 bases. Germline CDR1 SGHAT, CDR2 FQNNGV. Trimming took 5 bases from V and 7 from J; bases not matched to a gene: 12. The CDR3 has 15 amino acids. CDR3 sequence reads: CASSISPGQGREQYF. Written as DNA, the CDR3 is TGTGCCAGCAGCATATCCCCGGGACAGGGCCGGGAGCAGTACTTC.

The gene calls are TRBV9 and TRBJ1-1; D is unresolved. Per the germline V gene, CDR1 is SGDLS and CDR2 is YYNGEE. The germline V and J ends were trimmed by 3 bases and 4 bases, with 19 bases remaining between them. The CDR3 runs 16 residues. The CDR3: CASSAHQTHLSTEAFF. The CDR3 coding sequence is TGTGCCAGCAGCGCCCATCAAACCCACTTAAGCACTGAAGCTTTCTTT.

The chain uses TRBV28 and TRBJ2-7; 12 bases are a match to TRBD2. Germline assignment: CDR1 MDHEN and CDR2 SYDVKM. The V and J ends lost 7 bases and 5 bases, in that order; junction bases with no gene match: 6. The CDR3 spans 14 residues. Here the CDR3 DNA reads TGTGCCAGCACGGGACTAGCGGGTTTGAACGAGCAGTACTTC. Encoded protein: CASTGLAGLNEQYF.

This chain links TRBV12-3 or TRBV12-4 with TRBJ2-7; 10 bases map to TRBD1. This CDR3 spans 14 amino acids. With V trimmed by 2 bases and J by 4 bases, 2 bases remained unmatched. CDR3 bases: TGTGCCAGCAGTTTACGGACAGGGGGGTACGAGCAGTACTTC. Protein sequence: CASSLRTGGYEQYF.

This chain uses TRBV5-1 with TRBJ2-1; D may be TRBD2 (6 bases). This CDR3 is 15 amino acids long. V was cut by 0 bases and J by 3 bases, with 10 bases left in between. From germline, CDR1 is SGHRS and CDR2 YFSETQ. CDR3 protein: CASSLVRDSYNEQFF. The CDR3 bases are TGCGCCAGCAGCTTGGTGCGGGATAGCTACAATGAGCAGTTCTTC.

V usage is TRBV19 and J usage is TRBJ1-5, with D possibly matching TRBD1 (5 bases). This CDR3 has 17 residues. The germline V gene has CDR1 LNHDA and CDR2 SQIVND (reference sequence). Trimming shortened V by 7 bases and J by 6 bases, and 25 bases separated the two germline ends. As DNA, the CDR3 is TGTGCCAGTACCCAAGGGGTTTTAGAGGTCTCAGTTCAGCCCCAGCATTTT. This gives the protein CASTQGVLEVSVQPQHF.

This clonotype was observed a few times. The chain has TRBV7-9 and TRBJ1-2; 10 bases line up with TRBD1. Germline CDR1 SEHNR, CDR2 FQNEAQ (reference sequence). The V gene end was trimmed by 5 bases and the J gene end by 6 bases; junction bases not matched to a gene: 6. The CDR3 is 14 amino acids. The CDR3 here is CASSPSGQGDGYTF. The CDR3 bases are TGTGCCAGCAGCCCTTCAGGACAGGGGGATGGCTACACCTTC.

The chain joins TRBV7-8 to TRBJ2-3; TRBD2 is a possible D gene (7 bases). CDR1 is SGHVS and CDR2 is FQNEAQ in the germline V gene. The CDR3 loop spans 15 amino acids. Trimming stripped 7 bases from V and 2 bases from J, with 16 bases between. CDR3 DNA: TGTGCCAGCAAGGGGGGACTATCACCCACAGATACGCAGTATTTT. Translating gives CASKGGLSPTDTQYF.

The chain employs TRBV6-2 or TRBV6-3 and TRBJ1-6, with 7 bases that match TRBD1. The CDR3 totals 15 residues. Germline CDR1 and CDR2: MNHEY and SVGEGT. With 8 bases clipped from V and 12 bases from J, the junction kept 16 bases outside the gene matches. As DNA, the CDR3 is TGTGCCAGCGCTGGGACAGCCCTAACCGTTGGACCCCTCCACTTT. Translated: CASAGTALTVGPLHF.

V and J are TRBV5-1 and TRBJ2-2, with TRBD2 matching 12 bases. Germline-derived CDR1 and CDR2 are SGHRS and YFSETQ. This CDR3 is built from 14 residues. CDR3 loop: CGSRLAGEVRELFF. CDR3 nucleotides: TGCGGATCTCGACTAGCGGGAGAGGTCAGGGAGCTGTTTTTT.

CDR3 loop: CAISEGDGTNEKLFF. The DNA of the CDR3 is TGTGCCATCAGTGAGGGGGACGGTACTAATGAAAAACTGTTTTTT. This sequence joins TRBV10-3 and TRBJ1-4; TRBD1 is a possible D gene (5 bases). The CDR3 totals 15 residues. Between the trimmed V and J ends, which lost 2 bases and 2 bases, there was a span of 9 bases. Per the germline V gene, CDR1 is ENHRY and CDR2 is SYGVKD.

V and J are TRBV3-1 and TRBJ2-7; a weak D match, TRBD2 (5 bases). Trimming took 0 bases from V and 4 from J, leaving 16 bases between them. The germline V gene has CDR1 LGHDT and CDR2 YNNKEL (reference sequence). The CDR3 contains 16 residues. Written as DNA, the CDR3 is TGTGCCAGCAGCCAAGATCTGACCGAGGGCGCGTACGAGCAGTACTTC. It is translated as CASSQDLTEGAYEQYF.

This chain's CDR3 is CASSLIRPVYSNQPQHF. The CDR3 DNA follows: TGCGCCAGCAGCTTGATAAGACCGGTCTATAGCAATCAGCCCCAGCATTTT. This sequence joins TRBV5-1 and TRBJ1-5; D remains unclear. Per germline, CDR1 SGHRS and CDR2 YFSETQ. The CDR3 extends over 17 amino acids. The ends were cut back, 1 base at V and 0 bases at J, with 14 bases in the middle.

The chain's CDR3 is CASSPPGTPGGYTF. CDR3 DNA: TGTGCCAGCAGCCCTCCGGGCACACCAGGTGGCTACACCTTC. The genes are TRBV7-8 and TRBJ1-2; D call uncertain. The CDR3 extends over 14 amino acids. Per the germline V gene, CDR1 is SGHVS and CDR2 is FQNEAQ. Trimming took 5 bases from V and 7 from J, leaving 17 bases between them.

This chain connects TRBV11-2 to TRBJ2-3; D might be TRBD1 (5 bases). This CDR3 has 12 amino acids. Germline-derived CDR1 and CDR2 are SGHAT and FQNNGV. The V end lost 5 bases, the J end lost 11 bases, and 14 bases lay between the germline ends. This chain's CDR3 is CASSDRSDGQYF. For the CDR3, the DNA is TGTGCCAGCAGCGACAGATCGGACGGGCAGTATTTT.

The V call is TRBV6-1, the J call TRBJ1-2; D remains ambiguous. The CDR3 length is 17 residues. Trimming took off 5 bases at V and 1 base at J, with 20 bases between the two ends. CDR1 is MNHNS, CDR2 SASEGT, per germline. The CDR3 DNA reads TGTGCCAGCAGTACACGTGGACCACGACGGAGTAACTATGGCTACACCTTC. Translation: CASSTRGPRRSNYGYTF.

The J gene is TRBJ2-7, the V gene TRBV6-2 or TRBV6-3; TRBD2 matches at 10 bases. CDR1 MNHEY and CDR2 SVGEGT come from the germline V gene. The V gene end was trimmed by 6 bases and the J gene end by 3 bases; junction bases not matched to a gene: 2. This CDR3 is 13 amino acids long. The DNA for the CDR3 is TGTGCCAGCAGAATAGCGGGGGGCTACGAGCAGTACTTC. It codes for CASRIAGGYEQYF.